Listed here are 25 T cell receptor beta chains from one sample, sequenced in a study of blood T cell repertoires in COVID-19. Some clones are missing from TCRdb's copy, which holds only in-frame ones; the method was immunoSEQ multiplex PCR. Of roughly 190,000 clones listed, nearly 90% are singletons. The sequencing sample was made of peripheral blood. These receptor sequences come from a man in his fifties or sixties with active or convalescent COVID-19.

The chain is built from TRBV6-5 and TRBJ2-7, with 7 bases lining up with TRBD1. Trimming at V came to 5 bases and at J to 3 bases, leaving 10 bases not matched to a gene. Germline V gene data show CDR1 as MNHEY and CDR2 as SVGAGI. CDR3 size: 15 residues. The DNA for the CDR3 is TGTGCCAGCAGTCTTGGACAGGAATCAATCTACGAGCAGTACTTC. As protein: CASSLGQESIYEQYF.

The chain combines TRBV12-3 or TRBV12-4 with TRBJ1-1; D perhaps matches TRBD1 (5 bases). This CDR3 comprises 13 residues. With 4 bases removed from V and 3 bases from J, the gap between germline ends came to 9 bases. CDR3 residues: CASSSGFHTEAFF. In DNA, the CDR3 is TGTGCCAGCAGTTCAGGGTTTCACACTGAAGCTTTCTTT.

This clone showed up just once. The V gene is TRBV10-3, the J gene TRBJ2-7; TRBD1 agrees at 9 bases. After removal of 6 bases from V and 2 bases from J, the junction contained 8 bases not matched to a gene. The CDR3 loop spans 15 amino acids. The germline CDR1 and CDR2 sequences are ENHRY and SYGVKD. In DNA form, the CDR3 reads TGTGCCATCAGGGCCGAGGGACAGGGAACCTACGAGCAGTACTTC. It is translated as CAIRAEGQGTYEQYF.

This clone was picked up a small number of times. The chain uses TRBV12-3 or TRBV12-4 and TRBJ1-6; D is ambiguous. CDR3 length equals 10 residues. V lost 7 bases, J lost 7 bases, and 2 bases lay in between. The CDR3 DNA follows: TGTGCCAGCACGAATTCACCCCTCCACTTT. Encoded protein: CASTNSPLHF.

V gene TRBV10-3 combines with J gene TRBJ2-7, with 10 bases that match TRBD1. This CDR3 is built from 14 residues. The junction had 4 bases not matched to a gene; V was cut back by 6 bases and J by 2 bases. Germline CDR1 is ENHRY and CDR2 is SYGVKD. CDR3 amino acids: CAISTGQGAYEQYF. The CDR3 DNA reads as TGTGCCATCAGCACTGGACAGGGGGCCTACGAGCAGTACTTC.

The CDR3 DNA reads TGTGCCAGCAGCCAACAAGGGGAGGTCTATGGCTACACCTTC. Amino acids: CASSQQGEVYGYTF. This chain uses TRBV6-5 with TRBJ1-2; TRBD1 is a possible D gene (5 bases). The V end lost 6 bases, the J end lost 4 bases, and 15 bases lay between the germline ends. The CDR3 is 14 amino acids. Germline assignment: CDR1 MNHEY and CDR2 SVGAGI.

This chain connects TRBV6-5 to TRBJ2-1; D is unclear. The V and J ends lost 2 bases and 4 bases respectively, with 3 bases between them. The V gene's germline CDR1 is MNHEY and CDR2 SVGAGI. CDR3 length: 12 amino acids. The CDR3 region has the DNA TGTGCCAGCAGTTACCTGTACAATGAGCAGTTCTTC. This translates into CASSYLYNEQFF.

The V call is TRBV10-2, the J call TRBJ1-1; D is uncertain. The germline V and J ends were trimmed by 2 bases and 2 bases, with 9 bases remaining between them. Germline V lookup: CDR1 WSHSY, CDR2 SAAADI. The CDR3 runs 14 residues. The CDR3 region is CASSEKQPNTEAFF. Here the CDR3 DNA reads TGCGCCAGCAGTGAGAAACAGCCCAACACTGAAGCTTTCTTT.

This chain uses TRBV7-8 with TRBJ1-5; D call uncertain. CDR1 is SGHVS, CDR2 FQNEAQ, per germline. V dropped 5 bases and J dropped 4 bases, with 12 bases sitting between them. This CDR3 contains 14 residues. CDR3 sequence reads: CASSAIYGNQPQHF. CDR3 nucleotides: TGTGCCAGCAGCGCAATCTACGGGAATCAGCCCCAGCATTTT.

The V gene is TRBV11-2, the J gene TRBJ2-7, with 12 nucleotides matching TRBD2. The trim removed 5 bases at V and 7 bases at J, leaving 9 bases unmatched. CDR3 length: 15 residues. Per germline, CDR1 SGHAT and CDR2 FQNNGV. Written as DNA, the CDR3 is TGTGCCAGCAGCGCCAGACTAGCGGGGGCCCCTGAGCAGTACTTC. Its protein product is CASSARLAGAPEQYF. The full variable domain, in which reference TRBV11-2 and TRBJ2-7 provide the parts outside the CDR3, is EAGVAQSPRYKIIEKRQSVAFWCNPISGHATLYWYQQILGQGPKLLIQFQNNGVVDDSQLPKDRFSAERLKGVDSTLKIQPAKLEDSAVYLCASSARLAGAPEQYFGPGTRLTVT.

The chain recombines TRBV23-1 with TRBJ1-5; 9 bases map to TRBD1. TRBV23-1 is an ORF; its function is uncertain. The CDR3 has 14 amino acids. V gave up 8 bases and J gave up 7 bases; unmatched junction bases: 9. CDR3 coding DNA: TGCGCCAGCCTGGGACAGGGAGTCGGCCAGCCCCAGCATTTT. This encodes CASLGQGVGQPQHF.

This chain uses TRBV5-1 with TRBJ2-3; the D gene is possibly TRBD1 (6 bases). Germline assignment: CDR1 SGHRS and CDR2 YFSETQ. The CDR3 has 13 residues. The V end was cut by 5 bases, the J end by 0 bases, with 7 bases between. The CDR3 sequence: CASRDRSTDTQYF. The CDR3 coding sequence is TGCGCCAGCAGGGACAGAAGCACAGATACGCAGTATTTT.

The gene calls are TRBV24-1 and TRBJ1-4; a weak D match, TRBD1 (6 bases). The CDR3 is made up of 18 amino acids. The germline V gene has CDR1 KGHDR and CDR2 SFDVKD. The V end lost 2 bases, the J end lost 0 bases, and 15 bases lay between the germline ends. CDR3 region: CATSDSQGDYPTNEKLFF. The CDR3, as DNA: TGTGCCACCAGTGATTCACAGGGAGACTATCCAACTAATGAAAAACTGTTTTTT.

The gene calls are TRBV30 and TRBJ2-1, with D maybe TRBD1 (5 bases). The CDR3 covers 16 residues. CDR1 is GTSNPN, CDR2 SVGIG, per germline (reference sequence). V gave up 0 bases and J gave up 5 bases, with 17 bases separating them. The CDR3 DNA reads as TGTGCCTGGAGTGTAGGGGTGACGAACGCCAACAATGAGCAGTTCTTC. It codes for CAWSVGVTNANNEQFF. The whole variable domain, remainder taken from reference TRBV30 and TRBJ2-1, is SQTIHQWPATLVQPVGSPLSLECTVEGTSNPNLYWYRQAAGRGLQLLFYSVGIGQISSEVPQNLSASRPQDRQFILSSKKLLLSDSGFYLCAWSVGVTNANNEQFFGPGTRLTVL.

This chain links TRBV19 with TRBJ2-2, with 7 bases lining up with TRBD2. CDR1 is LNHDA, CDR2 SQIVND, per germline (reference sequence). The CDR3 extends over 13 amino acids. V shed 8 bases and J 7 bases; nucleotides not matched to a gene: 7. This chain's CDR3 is CASSPRGGGELFF. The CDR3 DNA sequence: TGTGCCAGTTCCCCCCGCGGGGGCGGGGAGCTGTTTTTT.

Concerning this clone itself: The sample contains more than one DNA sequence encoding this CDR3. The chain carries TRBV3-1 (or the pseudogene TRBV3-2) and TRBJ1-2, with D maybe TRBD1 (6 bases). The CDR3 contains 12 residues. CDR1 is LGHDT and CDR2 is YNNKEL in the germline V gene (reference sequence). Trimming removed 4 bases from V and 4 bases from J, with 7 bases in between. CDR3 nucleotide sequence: TGTGCCAGCAGCCTGACAGGCTATGGCTACACCTTC. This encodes CASSLTGYGYTF.

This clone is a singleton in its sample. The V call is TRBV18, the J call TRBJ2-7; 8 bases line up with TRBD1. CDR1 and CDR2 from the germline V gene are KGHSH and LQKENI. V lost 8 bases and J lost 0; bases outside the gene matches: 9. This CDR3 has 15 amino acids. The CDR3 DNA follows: TGTGCCAGCACCACCGGAGGGACAGGCTCCTACGAGCAGTACTTC. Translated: CASTTGGTGSYEQYF.

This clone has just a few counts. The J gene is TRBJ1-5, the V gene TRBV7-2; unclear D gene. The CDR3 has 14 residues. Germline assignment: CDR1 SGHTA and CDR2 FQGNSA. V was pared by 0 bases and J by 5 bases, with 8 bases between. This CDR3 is CASSLAGGYQPQHF. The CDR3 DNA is TGTGCCAGCAGCTTAGCGGGAGGATATCAGCCCCAGCATTTT.

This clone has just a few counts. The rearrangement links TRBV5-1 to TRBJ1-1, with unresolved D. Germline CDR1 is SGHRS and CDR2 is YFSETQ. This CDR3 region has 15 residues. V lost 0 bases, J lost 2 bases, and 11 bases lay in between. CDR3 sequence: CASSLDPTVNTEAFF. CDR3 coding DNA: TGCGCCAGCAGCTTGGACCCAACAGTAAACACTGAAGCTTTCTTT.

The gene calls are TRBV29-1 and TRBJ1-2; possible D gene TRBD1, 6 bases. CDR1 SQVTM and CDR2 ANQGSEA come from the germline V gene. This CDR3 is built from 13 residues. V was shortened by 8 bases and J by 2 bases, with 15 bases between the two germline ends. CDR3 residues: CSSSGGSNYGYTF. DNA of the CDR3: TGCAGCTCAAGTGGGGGCTCCAACTATGGCTACACCTTC.

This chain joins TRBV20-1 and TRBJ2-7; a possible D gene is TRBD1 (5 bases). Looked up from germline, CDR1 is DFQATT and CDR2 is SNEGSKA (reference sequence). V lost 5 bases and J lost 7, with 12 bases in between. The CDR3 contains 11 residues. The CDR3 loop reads CSAGEGEEQYF. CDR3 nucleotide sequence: TGCAGTGCTGGGGAAGGGGAAGAGCAGTACTTC.

The CDR3, as DNA: TGCGCCAGCAGCGTACCAGGGGGCACTGAAGCTTTCTTT. Amino acid sequence: CASSVPGGTEAFF. The chain employs TRBV5-1 and TRBJ1-1, with TRBD1 matching over 7 bases. Per the germline V gene, CDR1 is SGHRS and CDR2 is YFSETQ. Unmatched junction bases numbered 4, after V lost 4 bases and J lost 4 bases. The CDR3 runs to 13 residues. Supplemented by reference TRBV5-1 and TRBJ1-1, the full variable domain reads KAGVTQTPRYLIKTRGQQVTLSCSPISGHRSVSWYQQTPGQGLQFLFEYFSETQRNKGNFPGRFSGRQFSNSRSEMNVSTLELGDSALYLCASSVPGGTEAFFGQGTRLTVV.

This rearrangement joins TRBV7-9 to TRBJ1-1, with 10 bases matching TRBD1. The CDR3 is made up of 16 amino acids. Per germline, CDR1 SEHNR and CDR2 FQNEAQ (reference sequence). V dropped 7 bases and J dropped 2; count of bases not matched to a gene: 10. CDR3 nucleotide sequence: TGTGCCAGCACTCCTGGGACAGGGGTCTTAAACACTGAAGCTTTCTTT. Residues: CASTPGTGVLNTEAFF. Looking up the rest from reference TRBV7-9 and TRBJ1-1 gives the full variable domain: DTGVSQNPRHKITKRGQNVTFRCDPISEHNRLYWYRQTLGQGPEFLTYFQNEAQLEKSRLLSDRFSAERPKGSFSTLEIQRTEQGDSAMYLCASTPGTGVLNTEAFFGQGTRLTVV.

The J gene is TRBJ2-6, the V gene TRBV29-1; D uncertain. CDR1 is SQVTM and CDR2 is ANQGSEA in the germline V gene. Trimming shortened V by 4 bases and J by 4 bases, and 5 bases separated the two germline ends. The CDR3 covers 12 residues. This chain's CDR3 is CSVVSGANVLTF. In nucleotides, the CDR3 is TGCAGCGTTGTGTCGGGGGCCAACGTCCTGACTTTC.

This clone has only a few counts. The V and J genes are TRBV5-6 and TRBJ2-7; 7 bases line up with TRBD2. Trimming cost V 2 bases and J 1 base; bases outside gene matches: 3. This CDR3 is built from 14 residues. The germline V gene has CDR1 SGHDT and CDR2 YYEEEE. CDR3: CASSFRGGSYEQYF. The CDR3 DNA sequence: TGTGCCAGCAGCTTCCGGGGAGGGTCCTACGAGCAGTACTTC.